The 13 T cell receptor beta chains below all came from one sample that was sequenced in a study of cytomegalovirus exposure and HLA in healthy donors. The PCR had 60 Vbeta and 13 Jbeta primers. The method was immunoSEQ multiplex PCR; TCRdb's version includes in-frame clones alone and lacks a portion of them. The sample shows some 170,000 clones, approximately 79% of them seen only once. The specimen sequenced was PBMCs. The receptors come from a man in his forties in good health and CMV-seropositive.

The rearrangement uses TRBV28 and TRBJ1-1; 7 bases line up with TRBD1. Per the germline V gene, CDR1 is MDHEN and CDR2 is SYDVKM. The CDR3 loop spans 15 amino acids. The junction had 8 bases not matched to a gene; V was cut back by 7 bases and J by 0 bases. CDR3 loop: CASKTTGSVNTEAFF. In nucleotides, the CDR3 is TGTGCCAGCAAAACGACAGGGTCGGTGAACACTGAAGCTTTCTTT.

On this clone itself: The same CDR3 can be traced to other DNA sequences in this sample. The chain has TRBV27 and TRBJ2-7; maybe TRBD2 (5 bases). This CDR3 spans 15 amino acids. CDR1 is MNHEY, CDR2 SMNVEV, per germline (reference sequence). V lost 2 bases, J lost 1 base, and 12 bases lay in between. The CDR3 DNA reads TGTGCCAGCAGTTTAAGAGCCGGACTGTCCTACGAGCAGTACTTC. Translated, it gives CASSLRAGLSYEQYF.

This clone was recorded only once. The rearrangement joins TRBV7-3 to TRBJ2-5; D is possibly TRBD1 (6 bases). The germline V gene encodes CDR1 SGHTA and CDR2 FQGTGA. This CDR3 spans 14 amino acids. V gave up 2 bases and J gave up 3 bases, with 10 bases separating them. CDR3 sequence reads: CASSLQGGEETQYF. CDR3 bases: TGTGCCAGCAGCTTACAAGGGGGTGAAGAGACCCAGTACTTC. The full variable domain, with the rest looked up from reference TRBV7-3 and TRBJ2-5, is GAGVSQTPSNKVTEKGKYVELRCDPISGHTALYWYRQSLGQGPEFLIYFQGTGAADDSGLPNDRFFAVRPEGSVSTLKIQRTERGDSAVYLCASSLQGGEETQYFGPGTRLLVL.

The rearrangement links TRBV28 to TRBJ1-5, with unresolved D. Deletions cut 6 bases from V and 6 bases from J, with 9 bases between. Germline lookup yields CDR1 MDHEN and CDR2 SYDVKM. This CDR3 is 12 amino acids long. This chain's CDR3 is CASSLSPQPQHF. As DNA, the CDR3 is TGTGCCAGCAGCCTTTCCCCTCAGCCCCAGCATTTT.

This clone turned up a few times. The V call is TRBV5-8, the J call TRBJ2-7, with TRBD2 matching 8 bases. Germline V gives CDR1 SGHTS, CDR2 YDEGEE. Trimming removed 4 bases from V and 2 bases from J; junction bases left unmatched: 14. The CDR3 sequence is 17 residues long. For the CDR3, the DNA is TGTGCCAGCAGCCAAGATCGGAGGCTAGCGGGTACCTACGAGCAGTACTTC. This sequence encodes CASSQDRRLAGTYEQYF.

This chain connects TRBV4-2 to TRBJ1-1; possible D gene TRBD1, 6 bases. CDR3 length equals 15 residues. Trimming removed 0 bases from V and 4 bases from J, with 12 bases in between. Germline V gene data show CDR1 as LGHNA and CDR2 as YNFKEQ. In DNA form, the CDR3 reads TGTGCCAGCAGCCAAGAGTACGCGGGGGCCACTGAAGCTTTCTTT. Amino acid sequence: CASSQEYAGATEAFF.

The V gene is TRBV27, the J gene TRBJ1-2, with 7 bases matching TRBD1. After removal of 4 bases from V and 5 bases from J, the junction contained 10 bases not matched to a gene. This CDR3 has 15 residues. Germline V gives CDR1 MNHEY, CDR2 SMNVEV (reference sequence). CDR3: CASSSLPRDRYGYTF. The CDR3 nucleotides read TGTGCCAGCAGTTCCCTCCCCCGGGACAGATATGGCTACACCTTC.

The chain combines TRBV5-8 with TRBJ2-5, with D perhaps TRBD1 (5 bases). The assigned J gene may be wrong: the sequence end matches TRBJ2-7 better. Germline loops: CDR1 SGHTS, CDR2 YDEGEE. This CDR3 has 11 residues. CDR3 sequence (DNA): TGTGCCAGCAGCTACAGGTACGAGCAGTACTTC. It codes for CASSYRYEQYF.

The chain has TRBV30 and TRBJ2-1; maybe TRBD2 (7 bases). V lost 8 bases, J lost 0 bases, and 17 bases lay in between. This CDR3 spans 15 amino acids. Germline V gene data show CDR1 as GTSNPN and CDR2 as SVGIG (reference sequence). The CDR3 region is CARGGGLSSYNEQFF. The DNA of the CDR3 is TGTGCCCGCGGCGGGGGCCTAAGCTCCTACAATGAGCAGTTCTTC.

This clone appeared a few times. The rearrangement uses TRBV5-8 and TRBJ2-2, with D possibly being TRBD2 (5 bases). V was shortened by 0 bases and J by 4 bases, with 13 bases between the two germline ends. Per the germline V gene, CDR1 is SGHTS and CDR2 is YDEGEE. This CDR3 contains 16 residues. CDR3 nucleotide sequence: TGTGCCAGCAGCTTGGGCCAAGCTCGGGGCACCGGGGAGCTGTTTTTT. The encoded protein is CASSLGQARGTGELFF.

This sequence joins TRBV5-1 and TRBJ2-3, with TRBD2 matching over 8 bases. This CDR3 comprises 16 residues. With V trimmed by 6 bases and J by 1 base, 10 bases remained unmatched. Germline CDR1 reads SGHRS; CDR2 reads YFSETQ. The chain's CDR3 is CASTAAPRGGTDTQYF. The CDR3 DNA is TGCGCCAGCACAGCGGCCCCGCGGGGGGGCACAGATACGCAGTATTTT.

The CDR3 coding sequence is TGTGCCAGCAGTGCCGGGTATGCTGGCTACACCTTC. It yields the protein CASSAGYAGYTF. The V and J genes are TRBV6-5 and TRBJ1-2; D is ambiguous. The CDR3 length is 12 residues. V was clipped by 5 bases and J by 7 bases, with 11 bases between them. CDR1 MNHEY and CDR2 SVGAGI come from the germline V gene.

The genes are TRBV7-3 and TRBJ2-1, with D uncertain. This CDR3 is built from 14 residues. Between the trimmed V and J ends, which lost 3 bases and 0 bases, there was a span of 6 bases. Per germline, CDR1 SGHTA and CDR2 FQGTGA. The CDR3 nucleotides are TGTGCCAGCAGCTTTAGTACCTCCTACAATGAGCAGTTCTTC. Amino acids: CASSFSTSYNEQFF.